The source of this T cell receptor beta chain is a study of identical twins. Broader study findings: Cross-sectional statistical analysis was relied on for the conclusions, without the same donors being followed.

Via MiXCR, TCRdb re-called the 5' RACE reads, giving one row per CDR3 protein. The sample lists 500,000 or so distinct CDR3 sequences, more than 13% occurring once. V gave up 1 base and J gave up 2 bases; unmatched junction bases: 4. Germline CDR1 and CDR2: SGHAT and FQNNGV. The CDR3 sequence is 16 residues long. Details on this clonotype: Its target is not known.

The same data also contributed to another study, on yellow fever vaccine responses in identical twins.

Sequencing used CD4+ T cells sorted from blood. The chain recombines TRBV11-2 with TRBJ2-3; 9 nucleotides match TRBD2. The clonotype comes from a young woman in good health. The CDR3 is CASSLAASGTTDTQYF. The DNA of the CDR3 is TGTGCCAGCAGCTTAGCGGCTAGCGGGACCACAGATACGCAGTATTTT.